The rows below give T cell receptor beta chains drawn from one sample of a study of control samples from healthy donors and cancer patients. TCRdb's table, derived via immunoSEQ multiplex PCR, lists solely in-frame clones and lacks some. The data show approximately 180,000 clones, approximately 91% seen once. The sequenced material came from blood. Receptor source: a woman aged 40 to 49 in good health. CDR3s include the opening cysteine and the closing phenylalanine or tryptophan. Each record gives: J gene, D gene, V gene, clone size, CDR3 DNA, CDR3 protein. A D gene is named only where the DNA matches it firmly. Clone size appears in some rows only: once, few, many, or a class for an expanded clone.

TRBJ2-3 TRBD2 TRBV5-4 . TGTGCCAGCAGCTCGGATTCCTGGGGGGGACCCAAGGATACGCAGTATTTT CASSSDSWGGPKDTQYF
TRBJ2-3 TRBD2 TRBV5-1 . TGCGCCAGCAGCTTGACTAGCGGGGTTACAGATACGCAGTATTTT CASSLTSGVTDTQYF
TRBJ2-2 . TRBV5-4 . TGTGCCAGCAGCTTGGTCCAGGGGAACACCGGGGAGCTGTTTTTT CASSLVQGNTGELFF
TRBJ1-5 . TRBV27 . TGTGCCAGCAACCCGGGAGGCGTCAATCAGCCCCAGCATTTT CASNPGGVNQPQHF
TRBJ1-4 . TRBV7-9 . TGTGCCAGCAGCCTGCAATCGGGGGCAAAACTGTTTTTT CASSLQSGAKLFF
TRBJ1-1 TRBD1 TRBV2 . TGTGCCAGCAGTGGACAGGGCGGGTTTAACACTGAAGCTTTCTTT CASSGQGGFNTEAFF
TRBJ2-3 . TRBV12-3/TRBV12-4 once TGTGCCAGCAGTTTCGGGGCAGATACGCAGTATTTT CASSFGADTQYF
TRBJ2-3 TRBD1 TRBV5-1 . TGCGCCAGCAGCTTCGGACAGGGCACAGATACGCAGTATTTT CASSFGQGTDTQYF
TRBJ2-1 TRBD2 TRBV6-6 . TGTGCCAGCAATAGCGGGGAGAGGCGTCCCTACAATGAGCAGTTCTTC CASNSGERRPYNEQFF
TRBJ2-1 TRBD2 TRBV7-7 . TGTGCCAGCAGCTTAGCGCTCCGGACTAGAAATGAGCAGTTCTTC CASSLALRTRNEQFF
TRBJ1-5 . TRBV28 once TGTGCCACCGCCGGCGGGGGGCTGGGCAATCAGCCCCAGCATTTT CATAGGGLGNQPQHF
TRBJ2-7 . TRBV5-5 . TGTGCCAGCAGCCTGAGCATTTATTACGAGCAGTACTTC CASSLSIYYEQYF
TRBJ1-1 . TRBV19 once TGTGCCAGTAGCATCTCCCGCCTTCTGAACACTGAAGCTTTCTTT CASSISRLLNTEAFF
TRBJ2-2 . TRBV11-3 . TGTGCCAGCAGCTTAGGGGTAGGGCTACCCGGGGAGCTGTTTTTT CASSLGVGLPGELFF
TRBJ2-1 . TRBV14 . TGTGCCAGCAGCCAAGGGCCCGGCCGGAGCCTTGGGGCTCGGAATGAGCAGTTCTTC CASSQGPGRSLGARNEQFF
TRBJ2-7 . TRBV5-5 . TGTGCCAGCAGCTTCTGGGGTGGGTACGAGCAGTACTTC CASSFWGGYEQYF
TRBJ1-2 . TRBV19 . TGTGCCAGTATCGACCAAAGGCGGCAGTTGGGAGGCTACACCTTC CASIDQRRQLGGYTF
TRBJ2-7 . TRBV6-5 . TGTGCCACCCTAGACGGGAACGAGCAGTACTTC CATLDGNEQYF
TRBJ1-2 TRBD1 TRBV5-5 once TGTGCCAGCAGCGGGGGGACAGGGGGCGTCTATGGCTACACCTTC CASSGGTGGVYGYTF
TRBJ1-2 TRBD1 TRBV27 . TGTGCCAGCAGTCCAGGGACAGGTCTCGGCTACACCTTC CASSPGTGLGYTF
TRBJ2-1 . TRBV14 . TGTGCCAGCAGCCTAACTGGACAGTGGGGCCGCAATGAGCAGTTCTTC CASSLTGQWGRNEQFF
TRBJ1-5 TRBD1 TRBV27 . TGTGCCAGCAGTTTATCTTGGACAGGGCCGGACTTGGGCGATCAGCCCCAGCATTTT CASSLSWTGPDLGDQPQHF
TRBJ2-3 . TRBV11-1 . TGTGCCAGCAGCTTAGCTCCAGATACGCAGTATTTT CASSLAPDTQYF
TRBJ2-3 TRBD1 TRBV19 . TGTGCCAGTCAGGACAGGCCCAAAAGCACAGATACGCAGTATTTT CASQDRPKSTDTQYF
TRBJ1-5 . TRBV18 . TGTGCCAGCTCACCACTTTCTGCAGGGGATCAGCCCCAGCATTTT CASSPLSAGDQPQHF
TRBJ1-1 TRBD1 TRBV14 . TGTGCCAGCAGCCACGGACAGGGGGCTTTTGAAGACATGAACACTGAAGCTTTCTTT CASSHGQGAFEDMNTEAFF
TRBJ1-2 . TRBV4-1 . TGCGCCAGCAACTCCAGTCCCGAGGGAGGCTATGGCTACACCTTC CASNSSPEGGYGYTF
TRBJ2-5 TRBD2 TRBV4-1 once TGCGCCAGCAGCCAACGGACTAGCGGGGGGGCCCGTGATGAGACCCAGTACTTC CASSQRTSGGARDETQYF
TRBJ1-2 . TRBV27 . TGTGCCAGCAGTGTGACGGGGATTAACTATGGCTACACCTTC CASSVTGINYGYTF
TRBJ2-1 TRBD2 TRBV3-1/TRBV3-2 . TGTGCCAGCAGCCTTACACCCCGCCGTCAAGCGGGGGGGCGGGGTTCCTACAATGAGCAGTTCTTC CASSLTPRRQAGGRGSYNEQFF
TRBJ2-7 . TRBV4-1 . TGCGCCAGCAGTCCCGGGTTTGGGGGGCTGCAGTACTTC CASSPGFGGLQYF
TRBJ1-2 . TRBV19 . TGTGCCAGTAGTATTGAGGGCGGAACTAACTATGGCTACACCTTC CASSIEGGTNYGYTF
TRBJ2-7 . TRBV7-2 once TGTGCCAGCAGTCACCTCGGGAGCTCCTACGAGCAGTACTTC CASSHLGSSYEQYF
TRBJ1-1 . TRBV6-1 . TGTGCCAGCAGTGAAGCCCCGGGTGATCTGAACACTGAAGCTTTCTTT CASSEAPGDLNTEAFF
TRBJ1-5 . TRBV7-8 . TGTGCCAGCAGCTTAGGTCGGCGGGGCAATCAGCCCCAGCATTTT CASSLGRRGNQPQHF
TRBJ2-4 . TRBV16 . TGTGCCAGCAGCCCACGGGGTATTGAAAACATTCAGTACTTC CASSPRGIENIQYF
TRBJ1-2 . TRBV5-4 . TGTGCCAGCAGCCGGCGGGGGCTGGAGTATGGCTACACCTTC CASSRRGLEYGYTF
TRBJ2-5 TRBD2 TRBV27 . TGTGCCAGCAGTTTACTAGCGGGGGCGTGGGAGACCCAGTACTTC CASSLLAGAWETQYF
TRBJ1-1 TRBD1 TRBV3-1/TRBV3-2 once TGTGCCAGCAGGGCAGGGGGAGGGAACACTGAAGCTTTCTTT CASRAGGGNTEAFF
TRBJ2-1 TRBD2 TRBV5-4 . TGTGCCAGCGAAAGGGGACTAGCGGGGGTAGATGAGCAGTTCTTC CASERGLAGVDEQFF
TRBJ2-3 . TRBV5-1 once TGCGCCAGCAGCTTGAGGACTGGGTCGGATACGCAGTATTTT CASSLRTGSDTQYF
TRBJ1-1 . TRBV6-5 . TGTGCCAGCAGCCCACAGAGGGAGGCTTTCTTT CASSPQREAFF
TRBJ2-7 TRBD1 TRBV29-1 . TGCAGCGTTGTGGGGACAGGGGTCACCTACGAGCAGTACTTC CSVVGTGVTYEQYF
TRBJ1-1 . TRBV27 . TGTGCCAGCAGTTTGACCGAGATGAACACTGAAGCTTTCTTT CASSLTEMNTEAFF
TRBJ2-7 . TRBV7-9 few TGTGCCAGCAGCACCGGGGTTTACGAGCAGTACTTC CASSTGVYEQYF
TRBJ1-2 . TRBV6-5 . TGTGCCAGCAGTTACTCGAGTCTGGGGCACGGCTATGGCTACACCTTC CASSYSSLGHGYGYTF
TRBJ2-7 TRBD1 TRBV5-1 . TGCGCCAGCAGCTTGGGACAGGGGATTATCTACGAGCAGTACTTC CASSLGQGIIYEQYF
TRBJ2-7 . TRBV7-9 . TGTGCCAGCAGCTTAGGGGTAACCTACGAGCAGTACTTC CASSLGVTYEQYF
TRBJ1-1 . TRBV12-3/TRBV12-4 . TGTGCCAGCAGTTTAGCGCGGGTGGGGGCGGCTTTCTTT CASSLARVGAAFF
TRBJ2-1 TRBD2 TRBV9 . TGTGCCAGCAGCGTTAGCGGGGGGGGATACAATGAGCAGTTCTTC CASSVSGGGYNEQFF
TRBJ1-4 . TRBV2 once TGTGCCAGCAGTGAGGGGGGTTTAGCCTCTGAAAAACTGTTTTTT CASSEGGLASEKLFF
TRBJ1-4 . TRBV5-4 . TGTGCCAGCAGCTGGGATCTTTATGAAAAACTGTTTTTT CASSWDLYEKLFF